This is a list of T cell receptor beta chains from one sample in a study of shared clonotypes between healthy human individuals. Assay used: immunoSEQ multiplex PCR; TCRdb lists only in-frame clones, some missing. This sample has some 600,000 clones, with roughly 96% found just once. The sequenced sample consisted of naive CD8+ T cells sorted from blood. All receptors derive from a woman in her twenties or thirties in good health. CDR3s include the opening cysteine and the closing phenylalanine or tryptophan. D genes are given only for firm matches. For some rows the clone size is stated as once, few or many, or as a class when expanded; others skip it.

j_call	v_call	d_call	clone_size	cdr3_aa	cdr3_nt
TRBJ2-3	TRBV28	TRBD2	.	CASSWTSGRPDTQYF	TGTGCCAGCAGTTGGACTAGCGGGAGACCAGATACGCAGTATTTT
TRBJ2-5	TRBV11-2	TRBD2	.	CASSFGQGLATYRAGTQYF	TGTGCCAGCAGCTTTGGTCAGGGACTAGCGACCTACCGGGCGGGGACCCAGTACTTC
TRBJ1-2	TRBV28	TRBD1	.	CASRPGQGAYGYTF	TGTGCCAGCAGACCAGGGCAGGGGGCCTATGGCTACACCTTC
TRBJ2-7	TRBV7-8	.	.	CASSPPSDLGYEQYF	TGTGCCAGCAGCCCCCCCTCGGACCTCGGATACGAGCAGTACTTC
TRBJ2-4	TRBV28	TRBD2	.	CASDSGRAGDIQYF	TGTGCCAGCGATAGCGGGAGGGCCGGGGACATTCAGTACTTC
TRBJ2-1	TRBV13	TRBD1	once	CASSDRQGRNEQFF	TGTGCCAGCAGTGATAGACAGGGGAGGAATGAGCAGTTCTTC
TRBJ2-7	TRBV27	TRBD2	once	CASRLAGAYEQYF	TGTGCCAGCAGGCTAGCGGGAGCCTACGAGCAGTACTTC
TRBJ2-1	TRBV28	TRBD1	.	CASSFPGGEQFF	TGTGCCAGCAGTTTCCCAGGGGGCGAGCAGTTCTTC
TRBJ1-5	TRBV7-9	.	.	CASSLEGPEGLPQHF	TGTGCCAGCAGCTTAGAGGGGCCCGAAGGCCTGCCCCAGCATTTT
TRBJ1-5	TRBV4-2	TRBD1	.	CASSQDGAGTVDQPQHF	TGTGCCAGCAGCCAAGACGGTGCCGGGACAGTAGATCAGCCCCAGCATTTT
TRBJ2-1	TRBV7-9	TRBD2	.	CASSPGVAGVLYNEQFF	TGTGCCAGCAGCCCTGGGGTAGCGGGAGTCTTGTACAATGAGCAGTTCTTC
TRBJ1-1	TRBV5-6	TRBD1	few	CASSTGDTEAFF	TGTGCCAGCAGTACAGGGGACACTGAAGCTTTCTTT
TRBJ2-7	TRBV4-1	.	.	CASSHPPALGSYEQYF	TGCGCCAGCAGCCACCCCCCGGCCCTGGGATCCTACGAGCAGTACTTC
TRBJ2-1	TRBV27	.	.	CASSYGSTINEQFF	TGTGCCAGCAGTTACGGGAGTACGATCAATGAGCAGTTCTTC
TRBJ2-1	TRBV28	.	.	CASSRTESYNEQFF	TGTGCCAGCAGTCGGACAGAGTCCTACAATGAGCAGTTCTTC
TRBJ1-1	TRBV7-9	.	.	CASSSGSFAEAFF	TGTGCCAGCAGCTCAGGGAGTTTTGCTGAAGCTTTCTTT
TRBJ1-5	TRBV10-3	.	.	CAISDPGGQPQHF	TGTGCCATCAGTGACCCGGGAGGTCAGCCCCAGCATTTT
TRBJ1-1	TRBV2	.	once	CASSGQWNTEAFF	TGTGCCAGCAGTGGACAGTGGAACACTGAAGCTTTCTTT
TRBJ2-3	TRBV27	.	.	CASSFVGISTDTQYF	TGTGCCAGCAGTTTCGTTGGGATAAGCACAGATACGCAGTATTTT
TRBJ2-7	TRBV9	.	once	CASSVGGVGTLEDFTYEQYF	TGTGCCAGCAGCGTAGGAGGCGTAGGGACCTTAGAGGATTTTACCTACGAGCAGTACTTC
TRBJ2-7	TRBV11-2	.	.	CASSLAGDSDHEQYF	TGTGCCAGCAGCTTAGCCGGGGACTCCGACCACGAGCAGTACTTC
TRBJ2-7	TRBV19	.	.	CASSRDSYEQYF	TGTGCCAGTAGTCGGGACTCCTACGAGCAGTACTTC
TRBJ1-1	TRBV11-2	.	.	CASSLVGPGGRTEAFF	TGTGCCAGCAGCTTAGTGGGCCCCGGGGGAAGGACTGAAGCTTTCTTT
TRBJ1-1	TRBV13	TRBD1	.	CASSFGTGFRGAFF	TGTGCCAGCAGCTTTGGGACAGGGTTTAGAGGAGCTTTCTTT
TRBJ2-1	TRBV2	.	.	CASGEYNEQFF	TGTGCCAGCGGGGAATACAATGAGCAGTTCTTC
TRBJ2-3	TRBV7-2	TRBD1	.	CASSLTFGTGGTDTQYF	TGTGCCAGCAGCCTCACCTTTGGGACAGGGGGCACAGATACGCAGTATTTT
TRBJ2-2	TRBV29-1	TRBD1	.	CSVRQGLAGELFF	TGCAGCGTCCGACAGGGGCTGGCCGGGGAGCTGTTTTTT
TRBJ2-7	TRBV4-2	TRBD2	once	CASSQELAGATYEQYF	TGTGCCAGCAGCCAGGAACTAGCGGGAGCGACCTACGAGCAGTACTTC
TRBJ2-1	TRBV13	.	.	CASNLESSYNEQFF	TGTGCCAGCAACCTGGAGAGCAGCTACAATGAGCAGTTCTTC
TRBJ2-7	TRBV20-1	.	.	CSALDFGEQYF	TGCAGTGCCCTGGACTTTGGGGAGCAGTACTTC
TRBJ2-7	TRBV10-3	.	.	CAISESSREQYF	TGTGCCATCAGTGAGTCGTCTCGCGAGCAGTACTTC
TRBJ2-7	TRBV7-9	.	.	CASSYSSYEQYF	TGTGCCAGCAGCTACAGCTCCTACGAGCAGTACTTC
TRBJ1-2	TRBV5-1	.	.	CASSLDGTPYGYTF	TGCGCCAGCAGCTTGGACGGGACCCCCTATGGCTACACCTTC
TRBJ2-3	TRBV19	.	.	CASRRDLTDTQYF	TGTGCCAGTAGGCGGGACCTCACAGATACGCAGTATTTT
TRBJ2-7	TRBV27	TRBD2	.	CASSRIAGGYEQYF	TGTGCCAGCAGTCGCATAGCGGGAGGGTATGAGCAGTACTTC
TRBJ1-3	TRBV2	.	.	CASLGGSGNTIYF	TGTGCCAGCCTGGGAGGATCTGGAAACACCATATATTTT
TRBJ1-1	TRBV19	.	.	CASNPDTLGTEAFF	TGTGCCAGTAATCCCGACACCCTGGGCACTGAAGCTTTCTTT
TRBJ2-6	TRBV6-5	.	.	CASTDLSGANVLTF	TGTGCCAGCACCGACCTCTCTGGGGCCAACGTCCTGACTTTC
TRBJ2-6	TRBV7-9	.	.	CASSPFPDHSGANVLTF	TGTGCCAGCAGCCCTTTCCCAGATCACTCTGGGGCCAACGTCCTGACTTTC
TRBJ2-6	TRBV7-9	.	.	CASSLWAEISGANVLTF	TGTGCCAGCAGCTTATGGGCAGAAATATCTGGGGCCAACGTCCTGACTTTC
TRBJ2-1	TRBV6-1	TRBD1	once	CASSDFYEGANEQFF	TGTGCCAGCAGTGACTTCTACGAGGGGGCTAATGAGCAGTTCTTC
TRBJ1-4	TRBV5-4	.	.	CASRRRGSEGKLFF	TGTGCCAGCAGACGCCGGGGGTCGGAGGGAAAACTGTTTTTT
TRBJ2-3	TRBV5-1	TRBD2	once	CASSPGRGSTDTQYF	TGCGCCAGCAGCCCTGGGAGGGGAAGCACAGATACGCAGTATTTT
TRBJ2-7	TRBV28	.	.	CASSSQVPSYEQYF	TGTGCCAGCAGTTCCCAGGTACCCTCCTACGAGCAGTACTTC
TRBJ2-5	TRBV7-7	TRBD2	.	CATGALAGKETQYF	TGTGCTACGGGGGCACTAGCGGGGAAAGAGACCCAGTACTTC
TRBJ2-1	TRBV14	TRBD2	.	CASSQWASGIDEQFF	TGTGCCAGCAGCCAGTGGGCTAGCGGGATTGATGAGCAGTTCTTC
TRBJ2-1	TRBV5-4	.	.	CASSWGEHNEQFF	TGTGCCAGCAGTTGGGGGGAACACAATGAGCAGTTCTTC
TRBJ1-1	TRBV5-4	.	few	CASSPVESTEAFF	TGTGCCAGCAGCCCCGTGGAGTCCACTGAAGCTTTCTTT
TRBJ2-1	TRBV6-4	TRBD2	.	CASSDDSGAYNEQFF	TGTGCCAGCAGTGATGACAGCGGGGCCTACAATGAGCAGTTCTTC
TRBJ2-3	TRBV11-2	TRBD2	.	CASSLVATSGTDTQYF	TGTGCCAGCAGCTTAGTAGCGACTAGCGGGACAGATACGCAGTATTTT
TRBJ2-1	TRBV29-1	TRBD2	once	CSVETSGTYNEQFF	TGCAGCGTTGAGACTAGCGGGACCTACAATGAGCAGTTCTTC
TRBJ1-5	TRBV28	.	.	CASSFTGTQPQHF	TGTGCCAGCAGTTTTACAGGGACTCAGCCCCAGCATTTT
TRBJ2-1	TRBV19	TRBD1	once	CASSIVGLPGGSHNEQFF	TGTGCCAGTAGTATAGTTGGGCTCCCAGGGGGTAGTCACAATGAGCAGTTCTTC
TRBJ2-3	TRBV4-1	.	.	CASGQQGYTDTQYF	TGCGCCAGCGGACAACAGGGATACACAGATACGCAGTATTTT
TRBJ2-7	TRBV15	.	.	CATSRGRGGDAYEQYF	TGTGCCACCAGCAGAGGGAGGGGCGGGGATGCCTACGAGCAGTACTTC
TRBJ2-7	TRBV7-6	.	.	CASSSTDREAYEQYF	TGTGCCAGCAGCTCCACCGACAGGGAGGCCTACGAGCAGTACTTC
TRBJ1-5	TRBV7-8	TRBD1	.	CASSVRQGPLWPQHF	TGTGCCAGCAGCGTCCGACAGGGCCCACTGTGGCCCCAGCATTTT
TRBJ2-3	TRBV9	.	.	CASSVAGFRELADTQYF	TGTGCCAGCAGCGTAGCTGGGTTTCGGGAGCTTGCAGATACGCAGTATTTT
TRBJ1-1	TRBV6-6	.	.	CASRPHGGANTEAFF	TGTGCCAGCAGACCCCACGGGGGGGCGAACACTGAAGCTTTCTTT